A selection of T cell receptor beta chains follows, all from one sample in a study of shared clonotypes between healthy human individuals. The assay was immunoSEQ multiplex PCR, and TCRdb's table has in-frame clones only and misses some. The data show 1.5 million to 2.5 million clones, less than 95% seen once. Sequenced input: naive CD8+ T cells sorted from blood. The receptors shown here come from a man aged 18 to 29 in good health. The CDR3 runs from the conserved cysteine through the conserved F or W. The D gene is left open where the match is weak. Not every row has a clone size; where given, it reads once, few, many or a size class.

J | size | D | V | DNA | CDR3
TRBJ2-5 | - | TRBD1 | TRBV5-4 | TGTGCCAGCAGCCCCGGGACAGGGGGCCTGGAGACCCAGTACTTC | CASSPGTGGLETQYF
TRBJ2-5 | - | - | TRBV5-4 | TGTGCCAGCAGCTTGTGGGAAGAGACCCAGTACTTC | CASSLWEETQYF
TRBJ1-2 | - | - | TRBV5-4 | TGTGCCAGCAGCTTACCGGGAGCTAACTATGGCTACACCTTC | CASSLPGANYGYTF
TRBJ1-1 | - | - | TRBV19 | TGTGCCAGTAGTATAGCTTCGGGGGACACTGAAGCTTTCTTT | CASSIASGDTEAFF
TRBJ1-6 | - | TRBD1 | TRBV27 | TGTGCCAGCAGTCACCCTTGGACAGGGGGCAATTCACCCCTCCACTTT | CASSHPWTGGNSPLHF
TRBJ1-5 | - | TRBD1 | TRBV30 | TGTGCCTGGAGCGGGACAGGGGGGTATCAGCCCCAGCATTTT | CAWSGTGGYQPQHF
TRBJ1-2 | - | TRBD1 | TRBV2 | TGTGCCAGCAGTGAATCTTGGGGACAGGGGCTGAACTATGGCTACACCTTC | CASSESWGQGLNYGYTF
TRBJ1-6 | - | TRBD1 | TRBV10-2 | TGCGCCAGCAGTGATTACCGGGACAGGGGTAATTCACCCCTCCACTTT | CASSDYRDRGNSPLHF
TRBJ2-2 | - | TRBD2 | TRBV28 | TGTGCCAGCAGTTTACTAGCGGGGGTTCACACCGGGGAGCTGTTTTTT | CASSLLAGVHTGELFF
TRBJ2-7 | once | TRBD1 | TRBV10-2 | TGCGCCACTTCGACAGGGGTCGAGCAGTACTTC | CATSTGVEQYF
TRBJ1-4 | - | - | TRBV6-6 | TGTGCCAGCAGGAGGGGTCTGTCCTATGGGGATGAAAAACTGTTTTTT | CASRRGLSYGDEKLFF
TRBJ2-7 | once | TRBD1 | TRBV11-3 | TGTGCCAGCAGCTCCGGGACAGGGGAGAAGCAGTACTTC | CASSSGTGEKQYF
TRBJ1-5 | - | - | TRBV19 | TGTGCCAGTAGTATTTCCCTGAATGATCAGCCCCAGCATTTT | CASSISLNDQPQHF
TRBJ1-4 | - | TRBD1 | TRBV6-1 | TGTGCCAGCAGTTCGACAGGGAATGAAAAACTGTTTTTT | CASSSTGNEKLFF
TRBJ2-4 | - | - | TRBV27 | TGTGCCAGCTCCTTCGGGGGAGCCAAAAACATTCAGTACTTC | CASSFGGAKNIQYF
TRBJ2-2 | once | - | TRBV4-1 | TGCGCCAGCAGCCATTCTGGGGGCCAGATCGGGGAGCTGTTTTTT | CASSHSGGQIGELFF
TRBJ2-7 | - | - | TRBV27 | TGTGCCAGCAGCCCCAACCCGGACTCCTACGAGCAGTACTTC | CASSPNPDSYEQYF
TRBJ2-3 | - | TRBD2 | TRBV7-9 | TGTGCCAGCTTTGGACTAGCGGGTGTGGATACGCAGTATTTT | CASFGLAGVDTQYF
TRBJ2-7 | - | - | TRBV7-9 | TGTGCCAGCAGTCCTTCCAGTGAAACCCCCGAGCAGTACTTC | CASSPSSETPEQYF
TRBJ2-1 | - | - | TRBV13 | TGTGCCAGCAGCTTAGGAGCGGCCGAATACAATGAGCAGTTCTTC | CASSLGAAEYNEQFF